This paragraph reports one TCR beta chain. This entry comes from a study of technical replicates of blood from a handful of donors. Clones were sequenced by immunoSEQ multiplex PCR, and TCRdb holds only the in-frame ones, with some missing. The sample comprises 60,000 or so clones, 85% to 90% of which are singletons, and approximately 4.7% rests with the top ten. Germline trimming cut 6 bases from V and 3 bases from J; bases unmatched to any gene: 0. Germline CDR1 is DFQATT and CDR2 is SNEGSKA (reference sequence). This CDR3 spans 11 amino acids. V gene TRBV20-1 combines with J gene TRBJ2-3, with 7 bases lining up with TRBD1. The sample was PBMCs. This TCR was sampled from a human donor in good health. Some clones in this sample may be carry-over from other donors' samples. The CDR3 region has the DNA TGCAGTGCGGGACAGACAGATACGCAGTATTTT. Translating gives CSAGQTDTQYF.